This T cell receptor beta chain was observed in a study of blood T cell repertoires in COVID-19. Clones were sequenced by immunoSEQ multiplex PCR, and TCRdb holds only the in-frame ones, with some missing. The sample shows 230,000 or so clones, roughly 84% of them seen only once. Sample: peripheral blood. This TCR came from a man in his fifties with active or convalescent COVID-19.

The CDR3 loop reads CASSSGPSNTGELFF. CDR3 sequence (DNA): TGCGCCAGCAGCAGCGGGCCTTCGAACACCGGGGAGCTGTTTTTT. This sequence joins TRBV5-1 and TRBJ2-2; possible D gene TRBD2, 6 bases. The CDR3 runs to 15 residues. The V gene's germline CDR1 is SGHRS and CDR2 YFSETQ. V gave up 4 bases and J gave up 0 bases, with 10 bases separating them.